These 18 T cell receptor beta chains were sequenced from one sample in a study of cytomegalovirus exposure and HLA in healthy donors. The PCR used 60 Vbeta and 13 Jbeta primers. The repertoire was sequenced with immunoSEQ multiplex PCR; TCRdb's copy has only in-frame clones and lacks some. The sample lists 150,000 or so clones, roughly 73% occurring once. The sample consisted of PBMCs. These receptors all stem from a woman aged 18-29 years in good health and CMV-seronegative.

CDR3 loop: CASSLAVANNSPLHF. In DNA, the CDR3 is TGTGCCAGCAGCTTAGCGGTGGCAAATAATTCACCCCTCCACTTT. This chain links TRBV7-2 with TRBJ1-6, with D hard to call. Germline CDR1 SGHTA, CDR2 FQGNSA. The CDR3 covers 15 residues. Trimming stripped 0 bases from V and 5 bases from J, with 8 bases between.

The CDR3 here is CASNVAGAYNEQFF. The CDR3 region has the DNA TGTGCCAGCAACGTGGCGGGAGCCTACAATGAGCAGTTCTTC. The chain recombines TRBV28 with TRBJ2-1; 7 nucleotides agree with TRBD2. Germline V gives CDR1 MDHEN, CDR2 SYDVKM. V shed 7 bases, J shed 2 bases, and the junction held 5 bases outside the gene matches. CDR3 length equals 14 residues.

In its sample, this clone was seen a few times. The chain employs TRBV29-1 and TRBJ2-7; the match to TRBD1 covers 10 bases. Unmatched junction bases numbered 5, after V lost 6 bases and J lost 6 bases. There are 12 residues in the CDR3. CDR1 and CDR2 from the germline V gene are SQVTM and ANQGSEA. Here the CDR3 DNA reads TGCAGCGTAGACGGACAGGGGGGCGAGCAGTACGTC. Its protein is CSVDGQGGEQYV.

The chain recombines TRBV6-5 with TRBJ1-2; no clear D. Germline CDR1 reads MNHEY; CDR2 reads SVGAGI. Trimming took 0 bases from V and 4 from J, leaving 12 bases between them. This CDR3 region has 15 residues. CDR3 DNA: TGTGCCAGCAGTTACTCGAACGTAGCAGCCTATGGCTACACCTTC. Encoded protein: CASSYSNVAAYGYTF.

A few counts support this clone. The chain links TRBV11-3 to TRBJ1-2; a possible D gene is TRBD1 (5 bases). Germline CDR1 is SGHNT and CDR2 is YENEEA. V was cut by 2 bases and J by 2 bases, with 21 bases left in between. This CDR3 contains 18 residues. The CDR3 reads CASSLIGRAGGDNYGYTF. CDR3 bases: TGTGCCAGCAGCTTAATCGGGCGTGCAGGCGGGGACAACTATGGCTACACCTTC.

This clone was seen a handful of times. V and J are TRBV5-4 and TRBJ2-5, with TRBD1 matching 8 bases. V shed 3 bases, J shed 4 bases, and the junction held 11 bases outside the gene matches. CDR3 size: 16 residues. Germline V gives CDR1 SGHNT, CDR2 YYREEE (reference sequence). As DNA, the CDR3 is TGTGCCAGCAGCTCTGCCCAGGACAGGGTGACAGAGACCCAGTACTTC. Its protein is CASSSAQDRVTETQYF.

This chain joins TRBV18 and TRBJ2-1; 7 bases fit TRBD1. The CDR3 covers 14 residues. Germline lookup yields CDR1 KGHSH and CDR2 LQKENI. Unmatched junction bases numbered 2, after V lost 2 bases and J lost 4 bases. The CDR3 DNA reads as TGTGCCAGCTCACCAGGACAGGAGTACAATGAGCAGTTCTTC. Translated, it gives CASSPGQEYNEQFF.

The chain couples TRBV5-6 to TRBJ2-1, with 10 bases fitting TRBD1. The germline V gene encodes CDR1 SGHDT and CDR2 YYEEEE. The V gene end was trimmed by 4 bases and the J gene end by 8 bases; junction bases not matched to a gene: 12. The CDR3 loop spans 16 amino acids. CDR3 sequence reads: CASSQSLTGGSHEQFF. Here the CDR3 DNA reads TGTGCCAGCAGCCAATCCCTGACAGGGGGCTCACATGAGCAGTTCTTC.

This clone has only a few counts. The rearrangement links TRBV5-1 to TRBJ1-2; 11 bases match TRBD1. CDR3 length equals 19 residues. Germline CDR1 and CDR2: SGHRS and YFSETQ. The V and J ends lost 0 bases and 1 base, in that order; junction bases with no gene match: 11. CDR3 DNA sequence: TGCGCCAGCAGCTTGGCCTTAAGGACAGGGGGCGATCTTAACTATGGCTACACCTTC. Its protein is CASSLALRTGGDLNYGYTF. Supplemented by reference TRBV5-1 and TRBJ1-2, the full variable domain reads KAGVTQTPRYLIKTRGQQVTLSCSPISGHRSVSWYQQTPGQGLQFLFEYFSETQRNKGNFPGRFSGRQFSNSRSEMNVSTLELGDSALYLCASSLALRTGGDLNYGYTFGSGTRLTVV.

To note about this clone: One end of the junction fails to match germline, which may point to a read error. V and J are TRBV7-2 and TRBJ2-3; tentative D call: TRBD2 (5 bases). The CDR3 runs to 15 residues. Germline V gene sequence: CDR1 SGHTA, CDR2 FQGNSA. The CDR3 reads CAGSLNSVRTDTQYF. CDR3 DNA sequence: TGTGCCGGCAGCTTAAATAGCGTCCGCACAGATACGCAGTATTTT.

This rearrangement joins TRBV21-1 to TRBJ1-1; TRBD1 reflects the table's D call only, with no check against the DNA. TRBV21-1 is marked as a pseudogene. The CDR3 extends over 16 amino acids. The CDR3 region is CASSNGDRATNTEAFF. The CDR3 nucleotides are TGTGCCAGCAGCAATGGAGACAGGGCCACGAACACTGAAGCTTTCTTT.

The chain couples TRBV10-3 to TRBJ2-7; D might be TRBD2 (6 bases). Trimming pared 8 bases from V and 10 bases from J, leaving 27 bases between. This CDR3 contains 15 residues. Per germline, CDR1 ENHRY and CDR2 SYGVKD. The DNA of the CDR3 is TGTGCCATCCTAGTTGTTCGGGGGTCCCTCCGTCGTCAGTACTTC. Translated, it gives CAILVVRGSLRRQYF.

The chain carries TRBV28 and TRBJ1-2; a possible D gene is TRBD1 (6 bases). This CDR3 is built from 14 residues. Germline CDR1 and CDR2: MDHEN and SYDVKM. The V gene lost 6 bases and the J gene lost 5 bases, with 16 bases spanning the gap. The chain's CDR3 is CASRPGDTGYGYTF. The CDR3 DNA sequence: TGTGCCAGCAGGCCTGGGGACACCGGTTATGGCTACACCTTC.

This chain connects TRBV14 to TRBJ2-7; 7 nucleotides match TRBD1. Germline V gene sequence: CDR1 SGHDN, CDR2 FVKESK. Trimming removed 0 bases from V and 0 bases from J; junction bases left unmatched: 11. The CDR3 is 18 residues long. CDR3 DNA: TGTGCCAGCAGCCAAGACCGAGTCTTGAGGGACAGCTCCTACGAGCAGTACTTC. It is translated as CASSQDRVLRDSSYEQYF.

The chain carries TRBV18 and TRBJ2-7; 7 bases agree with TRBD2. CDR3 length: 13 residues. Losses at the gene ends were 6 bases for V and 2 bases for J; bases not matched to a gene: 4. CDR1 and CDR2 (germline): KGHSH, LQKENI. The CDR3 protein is CASSSSGPYEQYV. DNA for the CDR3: TGTGCCAGCTCTTCTAGCGGACCCTACGAGCAGTACGTC.

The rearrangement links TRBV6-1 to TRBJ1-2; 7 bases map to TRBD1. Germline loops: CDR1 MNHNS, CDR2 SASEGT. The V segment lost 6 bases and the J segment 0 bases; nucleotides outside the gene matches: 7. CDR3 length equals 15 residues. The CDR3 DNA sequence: TGTGCCAGCAGCCCCGTACAGGGGTCTAACTATGGCTACACCTTC. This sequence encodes CASSPVQGSNYGYTF.

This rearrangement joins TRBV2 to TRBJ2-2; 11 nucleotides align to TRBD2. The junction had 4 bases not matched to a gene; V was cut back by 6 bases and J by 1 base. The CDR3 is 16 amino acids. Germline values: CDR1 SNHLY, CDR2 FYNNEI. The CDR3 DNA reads TGTGCCAGCAGCCCGGGACTAGCGGTGAACACCGGGGAGCTGTTTTTT. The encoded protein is CASSPGLAVNTGELFF.

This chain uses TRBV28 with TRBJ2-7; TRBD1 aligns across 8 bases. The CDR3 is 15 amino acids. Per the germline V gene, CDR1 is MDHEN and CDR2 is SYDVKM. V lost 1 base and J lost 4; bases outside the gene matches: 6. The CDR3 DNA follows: TGTGCCAGCAGTTTATCCTCAGGGGGCGGGTACGAGCAGTACTTC. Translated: CASSLSSGGGYEQYF.